These 10 T cell receptor beta chains originate from one sample sequenced in a study of T cell responses to AZD1222 COVID-19 vaccine. Assay used: immunoSEQ multiplex PCR; TCRdb lists only in-frame clones, some missing. The table has more than 95,000 clones, about 89% seen once. The sample consisted of peripheral blood, taken 28 days after the second dose of the MenACWY control vaccine. The receptors stem from an adult who received the MenACWY meningococcal vaccine as a control.

The chain links TRBV20-1 to TRBJ2-3; 11 positions agree with TRBD2. The CDR3 spans 15 residues. Germline V gives CDR1 DFQATT, CDR2 SNEGSKA (reference sequence). Trimming at V came to 3 bases and at J to 4 bases, leaving 6 bases not matched to a gene. CDR3 in amino acids: CSASSGGEFPDTQYF. The DNA of the CDR3 is TGCAGTGCTAGTAGCGGGGGGGAGTTCCCAGATACGCAGTATTTT.

The chain employs TRBV27 and TRBJ2-7; 9 positions agree with TRBD1. Germline CDR1 MNHEY, CDR2 SMNVEV (reference sequence). Germline trimming cut 3 bases from V and 1 base from J; bases unmatched to any gene: 4. This CDR3 region has 15 residues. The CDR3 DNA reads as TGTGCCAGCAGTTTTTGGGACAGGGTTTCCTACGAGCAGTACTTC. Its translation is CASSFWDRVSYEQYF.

This chain links TRBV29-1 with TRBJ1-3, with a weak D call TRBD1 (5 bases). The germline gives CDR1 SQVTM, CDR2 ANQGSEA. V was clipped by 3 bases and J by 4 bases, with 10 bases between them. This CDR3 has 13 residues. This CDR3 reads CSVDLGPGNTIYF. CDR3 coding DNA: TGCAGCGTTGATCTGGGACCAGGAAACACCATATATTTT.

V is TRBV2 and J is TRBJ2-2, with unresolved D. Germline-derived CDR1 and CDR2 are SNHLY and FYNNEI. The CDR3 runs 17 residues. The V end lost 6 bases, the J end lost 3 bases, and 20 bases lay between the germline ends. The CDR3 sequence is CASRTGFPLMDTGELFF. The CDR3 bases are TGTGCCAGCAGAACCGGGTTTCCCCTTATGGACACCGGGGAGCTGTTTTTT.

This clone was detected a few times. The chain recombines TRBV5-6 with TRBJ1-2; weak D call: TRBD1 (6 bases). V lost 4 bases, J lost 8 bases, and 18 bases lay in between. The germline V gene has CDR1 SGHDT and CDR2 YYEEEE. The CDR3 has 14 amino acids. CDR3 residues: CASSPLVGAMGYTF. The CDR3 region has the DNA TGTGCCAGCAGCCCCTTAGTGGGGGCGATGGGCTACACCTTC.

V usage is TRBV7-2 and J usage is TRBJ2-1; D unclear. V was pared by 1 base and J by 8 bases, with 6 bases between. The CDR3 extends over 12 amino acids. CDR1 is SGHTA, CDR2 FQGNSA, per germline. The DNA for the CDR3 is TGTGCCAGCAGCTTAGGTATCTATGAGCAGTTCTTC. Protein sequence: CASSLGIYEQFF.

The CDR3: CASSSDREKLFF. The CDR3 bases are TGTGCCAGCAGCTCCGACAGGGAAAAACTGTTTTTT. This sequence joins TRBV7-2 and TRBJ1-4, with D perhaps matching TRBD1 (6 bases). Germline V gene sequence: CDR1 SGHTA, CDR2 FQGNSA. The CDR3 has 12 residues. Trimming left V 4 bases short and J 8 bases short, with 8 bases between.

The chain has TRBV24-1 and TRBJ1-5, with D unclear. Trimming took off 3 bases at V and 11 bases at J, with 13 bases between the two ends. Germline V gives CDR1 KGHDR, CDR2 SFDVKD. The CDR3 consists of 13 residues. This CDR3 is CATSDRLARTQHF. In DNA form, the CDR3 reads TGTGCCACCAGTGATCGATTGGCCCGCACCCAGCATTTT.

The chain combines TRBV6-5 with TRBJ2-7; no definite D call. From germline, CDR1 is MNHEY and CDR2 SVGAGI. Trimming stripped 2 bases from V and 6 bases from J, with 11 bases between. The CDR3 totals 13 residues. The CDR3 sequence is CASSYRMGFEQYF. The DNA for the CDR3 is TGTGCCAGCAGTTACAGGATGGGTTTCGAGCAGTACTTC.

V gene TRBV28 combines with J gene TRBJ1-1, with D possibly matching TRBD1 (5 bases). V was trimmed by 6 bases and J by 0 bases, leaving 8 bases between them. The CDR3 runs to 13 residues. CDR1 and CDR2 from the germline V gene are MDHEN and SYDVKM. The DNA for the CDR3 is TGTGCCAGCAGGGGGCCGGTGAACACTGAAGCTTTCTTT. It is translated as CASRGPVNTEAFF.